Listed below are T cell receptor beta chains from one sample, sequenced in a study of blood T cell repertoires in COVID-19. TCRdb's table, derived via immunoSEQ multiplex PCR, lists solely in-frame clones and lacks some. Of about 81,000 clones listed, 89% were seen once; the top ten hold 9% to 15%. The specimen sequenced was peripheral blood. The source of these receptors is a man aged 65-85 years with active or convalescent COVID-19. Both conserved end residues are part of each CDR3. A D gene is named only where the DNA matches it firmly. Expanded clones are given a class, and other clones once, few, many or no size at all.

size: -
J: TRBJ1-1
V: TRBV9
D: -
DNA: TGTGCCAGCAGCGCATCCAGGGCCTCGACTGAAGCTTTCTTT
CDR3: CASSASRASTEAFF

size: once
J: TRBJ1-5
V: TRBV19
D: TRBD1
DNA: TGTGCCACTCATCCCCGGCCAGGGGGAAGCAATCAGCCCCAGCATTTT
CDR3: CATHPRPGGSNQPQHF

size: -
J: TRBJ1-5
V: TRBV29-1
D: -
DNA: TGCAGCGTTGTATTAGAGGGAAGAGATCAGCCCCAGCATTTT
CDR3: CSVVLEGRDQPQHF

size: -
J: TRBJ1-5
V: TRBV19
D: TRBD1
DNA: TGTGCCAGTAGTTCGGGACAGGGGGTACAGCCCCAGCATTTT
CDR3: CASSSGQGVQPQHF

size: -
J: TRBJ2-1
V: TRBV11-2
D: -
DNA: TGTGCCAGCAGCCTGTACACCGCGGGCTCCTACAATGAGCAGTTCTTC
CDR3: CASSLYTAGSYNEQFF

size: -
J: TRBJ2-5
V: TRBV3-1/TRBV3-2
D: -
DNA: TGTGCCAGCAGCGGACGAACTCTGGGAGGAAAGACCCAGTACTTC
CDR3: CASSGRTLGGKTQYF

size: -
J: TRBJ1-1
V: TRBV6-5
D: TRBD1
DNA: TGTGCCAGCCGGGACAGGGACACTGAAGCTTTCTTT
CDR3: CASRDRDTEAFF

size: -
J: TRBJ1-5
V: TRBV3-1/TRBV3-2
D: -
DNA: TGTGCCAGCAGCCAAGGTTCTCCAGCCTCGGGGAATCAGCCCCAGCATTTT
CDR3: CASSQGSPASGNQPQHF

size: -
J: TRBJ2-3
V: TRBV7-2
D: TRBD2
DNA: TGTGCCAGCAGCGTCGCTAGCGGGGTCACAGATACGCAGTATTTT
CDR3: CASSVASGVTDTQYF

size: -
J: TRBJ2-2
V: TRBV11-3
D: TRBD2
DNA: TGTGCCAGCAGCCCGGGACTAGCAAGTTACGGGGAGCTGTTTTTT
CDR3: CASSPGLASYGELFF

size: -
J: TRBJ1-1
V: TRBV6-5
D: TRBD1
DNA: TGTGCCAGCAGTTACTCGGGTGGGACAGGAGGTGAAGCTTTCTTT
CDR3: CASSYSGGTGGEAFF

size: -
J: TRBJ1-5
V: TRBV4-2
D: TRBD1
DNA: TGTGCCAGCAGCCAACCTACAGGGGAACATCAGCCCCAGCATTTT
CDR3: CASSQPTGEHQPQHF

size: -
J: TRBJ1-2
V: TRBV29-1
D: TRBD1
DNA: TGCAGCGTTGTGGGGGACAGGGGCGGCTATGGCTACACCTTC
CDR3: CSVVGDRGGYGYTF

size: -
J: TRBJ1-2
V: TRBV7-2
D: -
DNA: TGTGCCAGCAGCTTAAATGGGGGCGACTATGGCTACACCTTC
CDR3: CASSLNGGDYGYTF

size: -
J: TRBJ1-4
V: TRBV4-2
D: TRBD1
DNA: TGTGCCAGCAGCCAAGCGGACAGGGGGACTAATGAAAAACTGTTTTTT
CDR3: CASSQADRGTNEKLFF

size: -
J: TRBJ1-5
V: TRBV5-6
D: TRBD1
DNA: TGTGCCAGCAGCTTGGGGACAGGGGTTCAGCCCCAGCATTTT
CDR3: CASSLGTGVQPQHF

size: -
J: TRBJ1-4
V: TRBV2
D: -
DNA: TGTGCCAGCAGTAGGGGACTGGGTATCGAAAAACTGTTTTTT
CDR3: CASSRGLGIEKLFF

size: -
J: TRBJ2-1
V: TRBV14
D: TRBD1
DNA: TGTGCCAGCAGCTCTTCTCGGACAGGGTTATATAATGAGCAGTTCTTC
CDR3: CASSSSRTGLYNEQFF

size: -
J: TRBJ2-2
V: TRBV30
D: -
DNA: TGTGCCTGGAGAGAGAGGAAGAACACCGGGGAGCTGTTTTTT
CDR3: CAWRERKNTGELFF